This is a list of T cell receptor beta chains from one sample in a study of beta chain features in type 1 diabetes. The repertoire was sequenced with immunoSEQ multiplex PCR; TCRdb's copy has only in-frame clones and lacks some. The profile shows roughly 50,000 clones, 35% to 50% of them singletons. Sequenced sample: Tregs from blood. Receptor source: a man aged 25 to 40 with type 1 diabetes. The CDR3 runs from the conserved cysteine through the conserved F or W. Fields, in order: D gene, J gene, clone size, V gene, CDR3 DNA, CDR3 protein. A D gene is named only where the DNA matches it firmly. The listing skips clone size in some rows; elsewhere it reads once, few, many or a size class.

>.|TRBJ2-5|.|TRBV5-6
TGTGCCAGCAGCTTGGTGAACACAGAGACCCAGTACTTC
CASSLVNTETQYF
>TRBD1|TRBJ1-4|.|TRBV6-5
TGTGCCAGCAGTTACGACACAGGGGCTAATGAAAAACTGTTTTTT
CASSYDTGANEKLFF
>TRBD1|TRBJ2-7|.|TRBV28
TGTGCCAGCAGTTATTTCAGGGGGCACAAACCCTACGAGCAGTACTTC
CASSYFRGHKPYEQYF
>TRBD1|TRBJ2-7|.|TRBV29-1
TGCAGCGTGGCCGGACAGGGCTGGGGGGAGCAGTACTTC
CSVAGQGWGEQYF
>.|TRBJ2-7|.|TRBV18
TGTGCCAGCTCAATACAGGGATTCCCCTACGAGCAGTACTTC
CASSIQGFPYEQYF
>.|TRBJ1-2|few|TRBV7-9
TGTGCCACTAGGCGGGGATATGTAGACGGCTACACCTTC
CATRRGYVDGYTF
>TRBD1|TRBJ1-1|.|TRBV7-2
TGTGCCAGCAGCCCGGGGACAGGGATGAACACTGAAGCTTTCTTT
CASSPGTGMNTEAFF
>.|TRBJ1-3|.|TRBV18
TGTGCCAGCTCACCCCTCGCAGGCCCAGGCTCTGGAAACACCATATATTTT
CASSPLAGPGSGNTIYF
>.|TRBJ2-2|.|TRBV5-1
TGCGCCAGCAGAGAGTTAACTTCCACCGGGGAGCTGTTTTTT
CASRELTSTGELFF
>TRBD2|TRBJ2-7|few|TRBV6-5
TGTGCCAGCAGCTCCGGGACTAGCGGCTCCTACGAGCAGTACTTC
CASSSGTSGSYEQYF
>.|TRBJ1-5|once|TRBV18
TGTGCCAGCTCACAGCTATCCGATAGCAATCAGCCCCAGCATTTT
CASSQLSDSNQPQHF
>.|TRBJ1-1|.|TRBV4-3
TGCGCCAGCAGCCAAGATAGGGTGGGGAGGGAAGCTTTCTTT
CASSQDRVGREAFF
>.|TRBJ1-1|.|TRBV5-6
TGTGCCAGCAGCGCCCATTCAGGGGATGCTTTCTTT
CASSAHSGDAFF
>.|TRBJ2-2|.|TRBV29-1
TGCAGCGTTGAACACGGTTTTGAGGGCGGGGAGCTGTTTTTT
CSVEHGFEGGELFF
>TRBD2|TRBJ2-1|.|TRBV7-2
TGTGCCAGCAGCCCCAAGAGCGGGGGTTACAATGAGCAGTTCTTC
CASSPKSGGYNEQFF
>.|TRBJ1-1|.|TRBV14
TGTGCCAGCAACGCGGGGGGCGCCGACACTGAAGCTTTCTTT
CASNAGGADTEAFF
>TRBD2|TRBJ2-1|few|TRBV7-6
TGTGCCAGCAGCCCCACCCCTAGCGGGAGTGACAATGAGCAGTTCTTC
CASSPTPSGSDNEQFF
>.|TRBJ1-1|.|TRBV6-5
TGTGCCAGCAGTGTGGGGAGGGGCACTGAAGCTTTCTTT
CASSVGRGTEAFF
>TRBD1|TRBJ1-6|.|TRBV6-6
TGTGCCAGCAGTAAATCAACAGGGGGCGGTAATTCACCCCTCCACTTT
CASSKSTGGGNSPLHF
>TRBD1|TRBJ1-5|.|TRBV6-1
TGTGCCAGCAGAAACACCGGGACAGGCAATCAGCCCCAGCATTTT
CASRNTGTGNQPQHF
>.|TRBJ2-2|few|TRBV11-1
TGTGCCAGCAGCCCAGGCTTGAACACCGGGGAGCTGTTTTTT
CASSPGLNTGELFF
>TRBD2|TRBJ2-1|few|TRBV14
TGTGCCAGCAGCCAAGAGACTAGCGGGGGATTCAATGAGCAGTTCTTC
CASSQETSGGFNEQFF
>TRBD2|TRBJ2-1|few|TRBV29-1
TGCAGCGTTGGTACCGGCGGGAGGGCCCGCTCCTACAATGAGCAGTTCTTC
CSVGTGGRARSYNEQFF
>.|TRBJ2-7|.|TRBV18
TGTGCCAGCTCACCTATGCAGGGTCGCGAGCAGTACTTC
CASSPMQGREQYF
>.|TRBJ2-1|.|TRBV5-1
TGCGCCAGCAGCTTGAGCAGGCCTTGGGATGAGCAGTTCTTC
CASSLSRPWDEQFF
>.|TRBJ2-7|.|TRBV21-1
TGTGCCAGCAGCAAAAATCGGACAGGTGATTACGAGCAGTACTTC
CASSKNRTGDYEQYF
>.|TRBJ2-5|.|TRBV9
TGTGCCAGCAGCGTAGGCGCGGCGACCCGCGGAGGAGAGACCCAGTACTTC
CASSVGAATRGGETQYF
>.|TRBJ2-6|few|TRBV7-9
TGTGCCAGCAGCCCCTCGGGCTCTGGGGCCAACGTCCTGACTTTC
CASSPSGSGANVLTF
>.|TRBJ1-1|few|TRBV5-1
TGCGCCAGCAGTGGAGGGCCCGACACTGAAGCTTTCTTT
CASSGGPDTEAFF
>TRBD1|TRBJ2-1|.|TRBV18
TGTGCCAGCTCACCGCCGGGACAGGGGGTTTTTTCCTACAATGAGCAGTTCTTC
CASSPPGQGVFSYNEQFF
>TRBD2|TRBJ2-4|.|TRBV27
TGTGCCAGCAGTTCCTATGGGACTATGAAAAACATTCAGTACTTC
CASSSYGTMKNIQYF
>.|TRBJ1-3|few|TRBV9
TGTGCCAGCAGCGGAGGGACTTTCAGCTCTGGAAACACCATATATTTT
CASSGGTFSSGNTIYF
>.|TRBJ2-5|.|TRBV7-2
TGTGCCAGCAGCCCCATGGGGCCAAAGACCCAGTACTTC
CASSPMGPKTQYF
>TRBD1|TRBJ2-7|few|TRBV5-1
TGCGCCAGCAGCTTGGGGACAGGTGACACATACGAGCAGTACTTC
CASSLGTGDTYEQYF
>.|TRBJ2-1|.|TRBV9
TGTGCCAGCAGCGCACCTTTAAAGCAGCTAGCTTACAATGAGCAGTTCTTC
CASSAPLKQLAYNEQFF
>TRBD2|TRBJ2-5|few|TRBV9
TGTGCCAGCGGTCCCGGGACTACCCAAGAGACCCAGTACTTC
CASGPGTTQETQYF
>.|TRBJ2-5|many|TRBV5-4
TGTGCCAGCAGCCTACGGGACCAAGAGACCCAGTACTTC
CASSLRDQETQYF
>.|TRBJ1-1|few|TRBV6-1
TGTGCCAGCAGTGAAGTTCCCCAGGGGAACACTGAAGCTTTCTTT
CASSEVPQGNTEAFF
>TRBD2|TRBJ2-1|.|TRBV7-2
TGTGCCAGCAGCTTAGGGGGACTAGCCGGTGACAATGAGCAGTTCTTC
CASSLGGLAGDNEQFF
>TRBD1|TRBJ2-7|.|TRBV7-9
TGTGCCAGCAGCTTACCTTGGACAGGCTTCTCCTACGAGCAGTACTTC
CASSLPWTGFSYEQYF
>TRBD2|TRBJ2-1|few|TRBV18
TGTGCCAGCTCACTTCTTCTAGCGGGGGCCTCCGTTACTGCTGAGCAGTTCTTC
CASSLLLAGASVTAEQFF
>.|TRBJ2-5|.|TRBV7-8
TGTGCCAGCAGCTGGGGCGGCCAAAAGACCCAGTACTTC
CASSWGGQKTQYF
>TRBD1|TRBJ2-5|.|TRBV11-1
TGTGCCAGCAGCCCACGGGACAGCAGCCAAGAGACCCAGTACTTC
CASSPRDSSQETQYF
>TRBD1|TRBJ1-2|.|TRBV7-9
TGTGCCAGCAGCTCGACAGGGGGCCGTGAACTATATGGCTACACCTTC
CASSSTGGRELYGYTF
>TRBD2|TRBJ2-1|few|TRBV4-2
TGTGCCAGCAGCCAAGTAGCGGGAGAGGCCTACAATGAGCAGTTCTTC
CASSQVAGEAYNEQFF